Presented here are 21 T cell receptor beta chains from one specimen sequenced in a study of breast tumors, draining lymph nodes, adjacent tissues. Via MiXCR, TCRdb re-called the multiplex PCR reads, giving one row per CDR3 protein. This sample has 150,000 to 200,000 distinct CDR3 sequences; approximately 30% occur once, and the top ten carry approximately 4.2%. Samples came from axillary lymph nodes draining the breast cancer. Sequencing input: axillary lymph node tissue. These receptors were collected from a female donor with breast cancer. Some clones in this sample may be carry-over from other donors' samples.

The CDR3: CATSEKPLQLCSYNSPLHF. The DNA of the CDR3 is TGTGCCACCAGTGAAAAGCCTCTGCAGCTGTGCTCCTATAATTCACCCCTCCACTTT. The rearrangement joins TRBV24-1 to TRBJ1-6; D not resolved. V was cut by 4 bases and J by 0 bases, with 18 bases left in between. This CDR3 has 19 residues. Per the germline V gene, CDR1 is KGHDR and CDR2 is SFDVKD.

This clonotype was counted many times. V and J are TRBV7-2 and TRBJ2-3, with 9 bases lining up with TRBD2. Germline trimming cut 7 bases from V and 2 bases from J; bases unmatched to any gene: 7. This CDR3 is built from 15 residues. The germline V gene has CDR1 SGHTA and CDR2 FQGNSA. The CDR3 sequence is CASTYSGGYTDTQYF. DNA for the CDR3: TGTGCCAGCACCTATAGCGGGGGCTACACAGATACGCAGTATTTT.

This clonotype has just one count. A read error may explain this, as a much larger clone is one base away. V gene TRBV7-9 combines with J gene TRBJ2-3, with D possibly being TRBD1 or TRBD2 (6 bases each). The CDR3 runs 16 residues. Trimming removed 5 bases from V and 6 bases from J, with 21 bases in between. Germline CDR1 SEHNR, CDR2 FQNEAQ (reference sequence). CDR3 in DNA: TGTGCCAGCAGCCGAAGGGGGGCCCTTAAATTTGATACGCAGTATTTT. It specifies CASSRRGALKFDTQYF. The entire variable domain, with the rest obtained from reference TRBV7-9 and TRBJ2-3, is as follows: DTGVSQNPRHKITKRGQNVTFRCDPISEHNRLYWYRQTLGQGPEFLTYFQNEAQLEKSRLLSDRFSAERPKGSFSTLEIQRTEQGDSAMYLCASSRRGALKFDTQYFGPGTRLTVL.

This clonotype was picked up many times. The genes are TRBV20-1 and TRBJ2-7; maybe TRBD1 (7 bases). V lost 0 bases to trimming and J lost 7 bases, with 22 bases between them. This CDR3 spans 16 amino acids. Germline values: CDR1 DFQATT, CDR2 SNEGSKA (reference sequence). The CDR3 nucleotides are TGCAGTGCTAGAGATAGTCAGGGGGGCATCCTCGAGGAGCAGTACTTC. Amino acids: CSARDSQGGILEEQYF.

The sample holds many counts of this clonotype. The chain uses TRBV5-5 and TRBJ2-2, with 7 positions matching TRBD2. The V gene's germline CDR1 is SGHKS and CDR2 YYEKEE (reference sequence). The CDR3 extends over 15 amino acids. Trimming cost V 1 base and J 4 bases; bases outside gene matches: 4. The CDR3 reads CASSLLAESTGELFF. The CDR3 region has the DNA TGTGCCAGCAGCTTGCTAGCGGAGAGCACCGGGGAGCTGTTTTTT.

This clonotype was counted many times. The gene calls are TRBV6-6 and TRBJ1-6, with 8 bases identical to TRBD1. V lost 6 bases to trimming and J lost 8 bases; unmatched junction nucleotides: 15. The CDR3 loop spans 17 amino acids. Germline CDR1 MNHNY, CDR2 SVGAGI (reference sequence). The CDR3 reads CASRLSPPGQGDSPLHF. The DNA for the CDR3 is TGTGCCAGCAGACTCAGCCCGCCCGGACAGGGCGATTCACCCCTCCACTTT.

The chain couples TRBV6-6 to TRBJ2-3; TRBD2 matches at 7 bases. The J segment lost 11 bases and the V segment lost 5 bases, leaving 13 bases of the junction unmatched. Germline loops: CDR1 MNHNY, CDR2 SVGAGI (reference sequence). This CDR3 spans 14 amino acids. CDR3 sequence: CASSPIAGSDEQYF. Here the CDR3 DNA reads TGTGCCAGCAGTCCGATAGCGGGCTCGGATGAGCAGTATTTT.

This clonotype was seen at least ten times. V gene TRBV7-8 combines with J gene TRBJ2-1; 7 bases match TRBD2. The CDR3 covers 17 residues. Germline CDR1 reads SGHVS; CDR2 reads FQNEAQ. The V gene end was trimmed by 5 bases and the J gene end by 8 bases; junction bases not matched to a gene: 18. The CDR3 DNA reads as TGTGCCAGCAGCAGCGGGGCTAGCGATTCCCTACCCGATGAGCAGTTCTTC. This sequence encodes CASSSGASDSLPDEQFF.

For this clonotype: This may stem from a read error, because a much larger clone lies one nucleotide away. This rearrangement joins TRBV20-1 to TRBJ2-3; 10 bases map to TRBD2. From germline, CDR1 is DFQATT and CDR2 SNEGSKA (reference sequence). V lost 2 bases, J lost 14 bases, and 10 bases stayed unmatched. CDR3 length: 13 amino acids. The DNA of the CDR3 is TGCAGTGCTAGATTTCTAGCGGGAGATGCGGGGTATTTT. As protein: CSARFLAGDAGYF.

This rearrangement joins TRBV3-1 to TRBJ1-6; the D is unclear. Trimming took off 1 base at V and 7 bases at J, with 11 bases between the two ends. The CDR3 is 15 amino acids. Germline V gene data show CDR1 as LGHDT and CDR2 as YNNKEL (reference sequence). The CDR3 region is CASSQGQSGNSPLHF. CDR3 coding DNA: TGTGCCAGCAGCCAAGGCCAGAGTGGCAATTCACCCCTCCACTTT.

The gene calls are TRBV7-9 and TRBJ1-5; TRBD2 agrees at 8 bases. The J call is in doubt because the DNA end fits TRBJ2-3 better. The CDR3 has 16 residues. Germline V CDR1 and CDR2: SEHNR, FQNEAQ (reference sequence). CDR3 nucleotides: TGTGCCAGCAGCTCCCTGGACGGGAGGGTTACAGATACGCAGTATTTT. It yields the protein CASSSLDGRVTDTQYF.

The chain couples TRBV19 to TRBJ1-4; D possibly corresponds to TRBD1 (5 bases). V was pared by 2 bases and J by 8 bases, with 15 bases between. The germline V gene encodes CDR1 LNHDA and CDR2 SQIVND (reference sequence). The CDR3 has 15 amino acids. This CDR3 is CASSITGTATEKLFF. The CDR3, as DNA: TGTGCCAGTAGTATAACCGGGACGGCGACAGAAAAACTGTTTTTT. The full variable domain, with the rest looked up from reference TRBV19 and TRBJ1-4, is DGGITQSPKYLFRKEGQNVTLSCEQNLNHDAMYWYRQDPGQGLRLIYYSQIVNDFQKGDIAEGYSVSREKKESFPLTVTSAQKNPTAFYLCASSITGTATEKLFFGSGTQLSVL.

This clonotype was seen many times. The chain recombines TRBV20-1 with TRBJ1-5; 7 nucleotides agree with TRBD1. This CDR3 is 15 amino acids long. J was trimmed by 0 bases and V by 1 base; bases with no gene match: 3. CDR1 is DFQATT, CDR2 SNEGSKA, per germline (reference sequence). CDR3 protein: CSARGGQYSNQPQHF. The CDR3 region has the DNA TGCAGTGCTAGAGGGGGACAGTATAGCAATCAGCCCCAGCATTTT.

Only a few counts were recorded for this clonotype. J is TRBJ2-2 and V is TRBV7-9; no definite D call. Trimming took off 7 bases at V and 8 bases at J, with 5 bases between the two ends. Germline-derived CDR1 and CDR2 are SEHNR and FQNEAQ (reference sequence). The CDR3 length is 10 residues. For the CDR3, the DNA is TGTGCCAGCATCCCGGGGGAGCTGTTTTTT. Protein sequence: CASIPGELFF.

Note on this clonotype: Relative to the germline gene, one junction end is altered; a read error may explain this. V usage is TRBV29-1 and J usage is TRBJ2-3, with D possibly TRBD2 on 6 matching bases. The CDR3 loop spans 13 amino acids. The germline V gene encodes CDR1 SQVTM and CDR2 ANQGSEA. The DNA of the CDR3 is TGTGCCAGCAGCTTGTGGGCAAGGGAGGCGCAGTATTTT. This sequence encodes CASSLWAREAQYF.

As regards this clonotype: This clone may be a read error of a much larger clone one base away. The chain links TRBV5-6 to TRBJ2-2, with TRBD2 matching 9 bases. This CDR3 is 15 amino acids long. Germline CDR1 and CDR2: SGHDT and YYEEEE. J gave up 6 bases and V 0 bases, and 3 bases lay outside the gene matches. CDR3 coding DNA: TGTGCCAGCAGCTTGGCTTCTAGCGGGGCCGGGGAGCTGTTTTTT. Residues: CASSLASSGAGELFF.

This clonotype has a handful of counts. The gene calls are TRBV11-2 and TRBJ2-5, with D perhaps TRBD1 (6 bases). CDR3 length: 15 amino acids. Germline CDR1 and CDR2: SGHAT and FQNNGV. Trimming removed 5 bases at V and 5 bases at J, with 18 bases between. Here the CDR3 reads CASSKGRGEGETQYF. The CDR3 DNA follows: TGTGCCAGCAGCAAAGGCAGGGGAGAGGGGGAGACCCAGTACTTC.

This clonotype occurred many times. This rearrangement joins TRBV19 to TRBJ2-7; D might be TRBD1 or TRBD2, each matching 6 bases. The V end lost 5 bases, the J end lost 4 bases, and 18 bases lay between the germline ends. CDR1 and CDR2 from the germline V gene are LNHDA and SQIVND (reference sequence). This CDR3 has 15 amino acids. The CDR3 region has the DNA TGTGCCAGTAGTCCACTCCCCTGGGGGGCATACGAGCAGTACTTC. Its translation is CASSPLPWGAYEQYF.

Ten or more counts support this clonotype. This sequence joins TRBV11-2 and TRBJ2-3; D uncertain. Germline V gives CDR1 SGHAT, CDR2 FQNNGV. The V gene lost 2 bases and the J gene lost 0 bases, with 9 bases spanning the gap. The CDR3 extends over 15 amino acids. The DNA for the CDR3 is TGTGCCAGCAGCTTATTGGGTCCGAGCACAGATACGCAGTATTTT. As protein: CASSLLGPSTDTQYF.

The chain joins TRBV7-9 to TRBJ2-2; TRBD1 matches 9 bases. Germline CDR1 SEHNR, CDR2 FQNEAQ (reference sequence). The junction had 6 bases not matched to a gene; V was cut back by 5 bases and J by 5 bases. This CDR3 is built from 15 residues. The CDR3, as DNA: TGTGCCAGCAGCGGAGGACAGGGGAGGACCGGGGAGCTGTTTTTT. It yields the protein CASSGGQGRTGELFF.

The CDR3 coding sequence is TGTGCCAGCAGTGCCGCCCGACTAGCGGGGGTCTCCTACGAGCAGTACTTC. Its translation: CASSAARLAGVSYEQYF. The chain couples TRBV12-3 or TRBV12-4 to TRBJ2-7, with 12 bases fitting TRBD2. The CDR3 contains 17 residues. Trimming at V came to 5 bases and at J to 0 bases, leaving 8 bases not matched to a gene.